What follows are 26 T cell receptor beta chains derived from one specimen sequenced in a study of blood T cell repertoires in COVID-19. Assay used: immunoSEQ multiplex PCR; TCRdb lists only in-frame clones, some missing. Of more than 150,000 clones in the sample, roughly 80% were seen once. Material: peripheral blood. These receptors were obtained from a man aged 45-60 years who had recovered from COVID-19.

This chain uses TRBV28 with TRBJ2-3; D possibly corresponds to TRBD2 (7 bases). V was trimmed by 2 bases and J by 14 bases, leaving 20 bases between them. Germline lookup yields CDR1 MDHEN and CDR2 SYDVKM. CDR3 length: 14 residues. The CDR3: CASSLGQTWGGMYF. The CDR3 DNA reads as TGTGCCAGCAGTTTAGGTCAGACCTGGGGGGGCATGTATTTT.

The genes are TRBV6-1 and TRBJ2-1; 16 bases match TRBD2. The CDR3 extends over 16 amino acids. V gave up 3 bases and J gave up 9 bases; unmatched junction bases: 5. Germline CDR1 reads MNHNS; CDR2 reads SASEGT. CDR3 sequence (DNA): TGTGCCAGCAGTGACCCCGGGACTAGCGGGAGGGTTGAGCAGTTCTTC. The encoded protein is CASSDPGTSGRVEQFF.

The chain has TRBV6-2 or TRBV6-3 and TRBJ2-1, with 9 bases fitting TRBD2. This CDR3 has 17 amino acids. Germline assignment: CDR1 MNHEY and CDR2 SVGEGT. Trimming cost V 2 bases and J 2 bases; bases outside gene matches: 7. This chain's CDR3 is CASSYGLAGVAYNEQFF. The CDR3 nucleotides are TGTGCCAGCAGTTACGGGTTAGCGGGAGTTGCCTACAATGAGCAGTTCTTC.

This clone was observed a few times. The CDR3 nucleotides are TGTGCCAGCAGTATAAGACAGGGTAATAGAAAACTGTTTTTT. Translated: CASSIRQGNRKLFF. The chain links TRBV28 to TRBJ1-4; 7 bases agree with TRBD1. Per the germline V gene, CDR1 is MDHEN and CDR2 is SYDVKM. The CDR3 is 14 residues long. The V gene end was trimmed by 5 bases and the J gene end by 10 bases; junction bases not matched to a gene: 10.

This clone turned up a few times. The chain carries TRBV11-2 and TRBJ2-7, with D unclear. The CDR3 runs 15 residues. Germline CDR1 SGHAT, CDR2 FQNNGV. The ends were cut back, 0 bases at V and 0 bases at J, with 9 bases in the middle. CDR3 nucleotide sequence: TGTGCCAGCAGCTTAGACCCTCTTAGCTCCTACGAGCAGTACTTC. Translation gives CASSLDPLSSYEQYF.

The chain combines TRBV28 with TRBJ2-5, with D possibly matching TRBD2 (6 bases). V dropped 6 bases and J dropped 5 bases, with 16 bases sitting between them. CDR1 is MDHEN and CDR2 is SYDVKM in the germline V gene. The CDR3 spans 14 residues. The CDR3 nucleotides read TGTGCCAGCAGGACGCCGAGCGGAGGGGAGACCCAGTACTTC. Amino acids: CASRTPSGGETQYF. Based on the CDR3 plus reference TRBV28 and TRBJ2-5, the full variable domain is DVKVTQSSRYLVKRTGEKVFLECVQDMDHENMFWYRQDPGLGLRLIYFSYDVKMKEKGDIPEGYSVSREKKERFSLILESASTNQTSMYLCASRTPSGGETQYFGPGTRLLVL.

The genes are TRBV10-3 and TRBJ2-5, with 8 bases lining up with TRBD2. The CDR3 spans 15 residues. After removal of 3 bases from V and 4 bases from J, the junction contained 7 bases not matched to a gene. Germline V lookup: CDR1 ENHRY, CDR2 SYGVKD. CDR3 nucleotide sequence: TGTGCCATCAGTGAAAAGCGGGAGCTGGGAGAGACCCAGTACTTC. Translation gives CAISEKRELGETQYF.

J is TRBJ2-1 and V is TRBV14; D gene unclear. Germline V lookup: CDR1 SGHDN, CDR2 FVKESK. V was pared by 1 base and J by 8 bases, with 12 bases between. The CDR3 contains 14 residues. The CDR3 loop reads CASSQAFRADEQFF. As DNA, the CDR3 is TGTGCCAGCAGCCAAGCTTTCCGCGCCGATGAGCAGTTCTTC.

V usage is TRBV6-6 and J usage is TRBJ2-1; TRBD2 matches 9 bases. Per germline, CDR1 MNHNY and CDR2 SVGAGI (reference sequence). V shed 4 bases, J shed 5 bases, and the junction held 9 bases outside the gene matches. CDR3 length: 16 amino acids. CDR3 DNA sequence: TGTGCCAGCAGTTCCCGAACTAGCGGGCAACACAATGAGCAGTTCTTC. It is translated as CASSSRTSGQHNEQFF.

The genes are TRBV4-1 and TRBJ2-5; possible D gene TRBD1, 5 bases. This CDR3 contains 16 residues. Germline V gene lookup returns CDR1 MGHRA and CDR2 YSYEKL. V was clipped by 1 base and J by 5 bases, with 17 bases between them. The CDR3, as DNA: TGCGCCAGCAGCCAAGTCTCAGGGCCGGGTGAGGAGACCCAGTACTTC. This codes for CASSQVSGPGEETQYF.

V usage is TRBV7-2 and J usage is TRBJ1-1; D uncertain. The germline V gene has CDR1 SGHTA and CDR2 FQGNSA. With 2 bases removed from V and 0 bases from J, the gap between germline ends came to 4 bases. The CDR3 contains 13 residues. The DNA of the CDR3 is TGTGCCAGCAGCTTACAGATGAACACTGAAGCTTTCTTT. Encoded protein: CASSLQMNTEAFF.

This clone has a handful of counts. This chain uses TRBV3-1 (or the pseudogene TRBV3-2) with TRBJ2-3; D ambiguous. The CDR3 covers 12 residues. Germline V gives CDR1 LGHDT, CDR2 YNNKEL (reference sequence). V lost 4 bases to trimming and J lost 3 bases, with 5 bases between them. The CDR3 bases are TGTGCCAGCAGCCCTCGGACAGATACGCAGTATTTT. Amino acids: CASSPRTDTQYF.

The CDR3 nucleotides are TGTGCCAGTAGCTCTTTCGGGGGAGTCCCAGAGACCCAGTACTTC. It translates to CASSSFGGVPETQYF. The chain is built from TRBV19 and TRBJ2-5, with a possible D match to TRBD2 (6 bases). V was clipped by 6 bases and J by 4 bases, with 18 bases between them. Per the germline V gene, CDR1 is LNHDA and CDR2 is SQIVND (reference sequence). CDR3 length equals 15 residues.

The rearrangement uses TRBV10-3 and TRBJ2-2, with D possibly being TRBD2 (5 bases). The V gene lost 5 bases and the J gene lost 0 bases, with 13 bases spanning the gap. Germline V gene lookup returns CDR1 ENHRY and CDR2 SYGVKD. The CDR3 sequence is 16 residues long. The CDR3 DNA sequence: TGTGCCATCAGTAAGACTACCCGGGCGAACACCGGGGAGCTGTTTTTT. Protein: CAISKTTRANTGELFF.

The rearrangement uses TRBV6-6 and TRBJ2-5; 13 bases match TRBD2. V gave up 4 bases and J gave up 11 bases; unmatched junction bases: 10. Germline-derived CDR1 and CDR2 are MNHNY and SVGAGI (reference sequence). The CDR3 totals 15 residues. The CDR3 reads CASSWTPGLAGTQYF. The CDR3 DNA reads TGTGCCAGCAGTTGGACCCCGGGACTAGCGGGAACTCAGTACTTC.

The rearrangement uses TRBV6-5 and TRBJ2-1; D possibly corresponds to TRBD1 (5 bases). V was clipped by 3 bases and J by 5 bases, with 14 bases between them. This CDR3 region has 15 residues. Germline CDR1 is MNHEY and CDR2 is SVGAGI. This CDR3 reads CASSYSGNSHNEQFF. CDR3 nucleotide sequence: TGTGCCAGCAGTTATTCAGGGAACAGCCACAATGAGCAGTTCTTC.

The count of this clone is one. This rearrangement joins TRBV6-6 to TRBJ2-7; TRBD2 is a possible D gene (6 bases). Germline CDR1 and CDR2: MNHNY and SVGAGI (reference sequence). The V end was cut by 2 bases, the J end by 1 base, with 9 bases between. CDR3 size: 14 residues. The CDR3 loop is CASSYLASSYEQYF. The CDR3 region has the DNA TGTGCCAGCAGTTACCTAGCGTCATCCTACGAGCAGTACTTC.

DNA of the CDR3: TGTGCCAGCAGCGTTAGCGGACTGTACCAAGAGACCCAGTACTTC. Its protein is CASSVSGLYQETQYF. The V and J genes are TRBV9 and TRBJ2-5; D is perhaps TRBD2 (6 bases). V was clipped by 2 bases and J by 0 bases, with 11 bases between them. The CDR3 is 15 amino acids. From germline, CDR1 is SGDLS and CDR2 YYNGEE.

This rearrangement joins TRBV12-5 to TRBJ2-7, with 8 bases lining up with TRBD2. The length of the CDR3 is 20 residues. Germline V CDR1 and CDR2: LGHNT, FRNRAP. The junction had 24 bases not matched to a gene; V was cut back by 1 base and J by 7 bases. The CDR3 loop reads CASGLALRWAGGPGSSEQYF. CDR3 coding DNA: TGTGCTAGTGGTTTGGCCCTTCGCTGGGCGGGAGGCCCAGGTTCGAGTGAGCAGTACTTC.

This clone was picked up one time. This chain joins TRBV9 and TRBJ2-4; D is unresolved. There are 14 residues in the CDR3. V lost 3 bases and J 9 bases, leaving 16 bases between the germline ends. From germline, CDR1 is SGDLS and CDR2 YYNGEE. CDR3 sequence (DNA): TGTGCCAGCAGCGATTCGTCACTTATCGGCATTCAGTACTTC. It codes for CASSDSSLIGIQYF.

This clone has only one observation. The chain uses TRBV19 and TRBJ1-2; D is undetermined. CDR3 length equals 16 residues. With 5 bases removed from V and 0 bases from J, the gap between germline ends came to 16 bases. Germline V gives CDR1 LNHDA, CDR2 SQIVND (reference sequence). The CDR3 region has the DNA TGTGCCAGTAGTCCCTCGTCTCGGGGAGCTAACTATGGCTACACCTTC. Translated: CASSPSSRGANYGYTF. The full variable domain, its missing parts supplied by reference TRBV19 and TRBJ1-2, is DGGITQSPKYLFRKEGQNVTLSCEQNLNHDAMYWYRQDPGQGLRLIYYSQIVNDFQKGDIAEGYSVSREKKESFPLTVTSAQKNPTAFYLCASSPSSRGANYGYTFGSGTRLTVV.

The chain joins TRBV28 to TRBJ1-1, with 9 nucleotides matching TRBD1. Germline lookup yields CDR1 MDHEN and CDR2 SYDVKM. V lost 6 bases and J lost 0; bases outside the gene matches: 5. This CDR3 is built from 15 residues. This CDR3 is CASSHRTGVNTEAFF. Written as DNA, the CDR3 is TGTGCCAGCAGCCACCGGACAGGGGTGAACACTGAAGCTTTCTTT.

CDR3 region: CASKGESSGNTIYF. The DNA of the CDR3 is TGTGCCAGTAAGGGGGAGAGCTCTGGAAACACCATATATTTT. The rearrangement joins TRBV19 to TRBJ1-3; TRBD1 is a possible D gene (6 bases). The CDR3 has 14 amino acids. V dropped 7 bases and J dropped 0 bases, with 10 bases sitting between them. Germline values: CDR1 LNHDA, CDR2 SQIVND (reference sequence).

This clone has a handful of counts. This chain uses TRBV30 with TRBJ1-3; possibly TRBD1 for D (6 bases). The length of the CDR3 is 15 residues. The germline gives CDR1 GTSNPN, CDR2 SVGIG (reference sequence). V dropped 3 bases and J dropped 0 bases, with 12 bases sitting between them. The CDR3 sequence is CAWSAGDNSGNTIYF. CDR3 nucleotides: TGTGCCTGGAGCGCCGGGGACAACTCTGGAAACACCATATATTTT.

This clone was observed once. V usage is TRBV5-4 and J usage is TRBJ1-3; the D is unclear. There are 16 residues in the CDR3. Germline V CDR1 and CDR2: SGHNT, YYREEE (reference sequence). V lost 4 bases to trimming and J lost 1 base, with 15 bases between them. CDR3: CASSNGGQQSGNTIYF. Here the CDR3 DNA reads TGTGCCAGCAGCAACGGCGGGCAGCAATCTGGAAACACCATATATTTT.

The chain uses TRBV2 and TRBJ1-1, with a weak D call TRBD1 (6 bases). In germline, CDR1 is SNHLY, CDR2 FYNNEI. This CDR3 has 13 residues. The ends were cut back, 4 bases at V and 9 bases at J, with 15 bases in the middle. CDR3 sequence: CASSVRVGTQAFF. The CDR3 DNA sequence: TGTGCCAGCAGTGTGCGAGTCGGGACACAAGCTTTCTTT.